The present TCR beta chain was sequenced within a study of blood T cell repertoires in COVID-19. The overall study: Italy, Spain and the United States were the sources of the convalescent and acute COVID-19 samples. T cells, B-cell-depleted T cells, or PBMCs provided the cDNA or gDNA that served as material.

This CDR3 has 12 residues. Germline-derived CDR1 and CDR2 are MNHEY and SVGAGI. V shed 6 bases and J shed 2 bases, with 8 bases lying between them. In the original workflow: Amplification with reference gene primers provided the estimates of nucleated cell counts. The assay was immunoSEQ multiplex PCR, and TCRdb's table has in-frame clones only and misses some. That table gives V, J and clone size, and the DNA gave D and trimming. The sample holds around 15,000 clones, approximately 88% seen once. The TCR comes from a human donor in a cohort sampled during active COVID-19. Sequencing input: peripheral blood. The rearrangement links TRBV6-5 to TRBJ2-7; D possibly corresponds to TRBD2 (6 bases). CDR3 protein: CASSPGAYEQYF. Here the CDR3 DNA reads TGTGCCAGCAGCCCGGGAGCCTACGAGCAGTACTTC.